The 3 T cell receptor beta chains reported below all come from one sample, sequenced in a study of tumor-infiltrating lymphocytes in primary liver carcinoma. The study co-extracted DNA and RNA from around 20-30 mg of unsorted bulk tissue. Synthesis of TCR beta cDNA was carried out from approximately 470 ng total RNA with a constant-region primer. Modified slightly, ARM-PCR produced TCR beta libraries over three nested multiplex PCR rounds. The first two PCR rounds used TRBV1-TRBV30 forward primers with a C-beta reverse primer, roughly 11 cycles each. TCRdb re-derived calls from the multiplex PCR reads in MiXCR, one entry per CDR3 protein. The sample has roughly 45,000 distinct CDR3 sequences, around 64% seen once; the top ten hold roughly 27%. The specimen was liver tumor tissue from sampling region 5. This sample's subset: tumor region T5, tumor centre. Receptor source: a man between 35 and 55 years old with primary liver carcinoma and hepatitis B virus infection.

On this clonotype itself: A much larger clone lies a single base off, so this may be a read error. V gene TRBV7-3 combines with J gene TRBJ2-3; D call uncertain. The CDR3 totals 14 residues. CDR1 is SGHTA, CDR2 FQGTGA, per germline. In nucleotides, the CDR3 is TGTGCCAGCAACTTAACGAGGAGCGCAGATACGCAGTATTTT. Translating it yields CASNLTRSADTQYF.

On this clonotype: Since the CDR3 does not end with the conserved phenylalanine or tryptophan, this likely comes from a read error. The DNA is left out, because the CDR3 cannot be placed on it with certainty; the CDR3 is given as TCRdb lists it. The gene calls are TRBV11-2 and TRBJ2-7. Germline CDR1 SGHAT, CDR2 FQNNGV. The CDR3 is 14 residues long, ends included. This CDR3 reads CASSLTDEAYEQCS.

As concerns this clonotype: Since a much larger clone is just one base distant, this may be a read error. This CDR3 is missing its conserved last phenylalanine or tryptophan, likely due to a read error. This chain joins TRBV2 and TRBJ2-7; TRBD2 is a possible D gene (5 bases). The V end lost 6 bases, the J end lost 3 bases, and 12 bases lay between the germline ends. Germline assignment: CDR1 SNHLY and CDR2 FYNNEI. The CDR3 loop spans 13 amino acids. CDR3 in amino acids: CASRETRVYEQYI. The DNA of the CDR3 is TGTGCCAGCAGGGAAACTAGGGTCTACGAGCAGTACATC.